Given below is one TCR beta chain in context. There are 14 residues in the CDR3. Per germline, CDR1 MGHDK and CDR2 SYGVNS. Trimming shortened V by 8 bases and J by 0 bases, and 12 bases separated the two germline ends. This sample was taken from a study of blood T cell repertoires in COVID-19. Study overall: Samples of COVID-19 (acute and convalescent) were obtained from the United States, Italy and Spain. Nucleic acid was either cDNA or gDNA, and it came from T cells, B-cell-depleted T cells, or PBMCs.

Repertoires were generated with immunoSEQ multiplex PCR, while TCRdb's copy carries only in-frame clones and drops some. This repertoire shows roughly 240,000 clones, approximately 82% found once; its top ten account for approximately 1.9%. The clonotype comes from a woman aged 80 or older with acute or convalescent COVID-19. The chain joins TRBV25-1 to TRBJ2-3; TRBD1 might be the D (6 bases). Sequencing input: peripheral blood. The CDR3 reads CASQGQPSTDTQYF. CDR3 nucleotides: TGTGCCAGCCAAGGACAGCCTAGCACAGATACGCAGTATTTT.